This paragraph reports one TCR beta chain. The ends lost 6 bases at V and 3 bases at J; junction bases unmatched: 2. The CDR3 runs to 13 residues. Germline V gene lookup returns CDR1 MNHEY and CDR2 SMNVEV (reference sequence). These data are taken from a study of T cell changes during pregnancy in multiple sclerosis. Sequenced by immunoSEQ multiplex PCR; TCRdb stores in-frame clones only, minus some. Among 39,000 or so clones listed, 80% to 95% were seen once. The material sequenced was CD8+ T cells from peripheral blood mononuclear cells, taken after pregnancy. The origin of this receptor is a female donor with multiple sclerosis, enrolled in a pregnancy study. The chain combines TRBV27 with TRBJ1-1, with 9 bases lining up with TRBD1. DNA for the CDR3: TGTGCCAGCAGGGGGACAGGGTACACTGAAGCTTTCTTT. The encoded protein is CASRGTGYTEAFF.